This T cell receptor (beta chain) was observed in a study of control samples from healthy donors and cancer patients. This CDR3 has 16 amino acids. CDR1 is SGHAT, CDR2 FQNNGV, per germline. With 5 bases clipped from V and 6 bases from J, the junction kept 11 bases outside the gene matches. The assay was immunoSEQ multiplex PCR, and TCRdb's table has in-frame clones only and misses some. The table lists 60,000 to 75,000 clones, around 85% of them singletons. This chain connects TRBV11-2 to TRBJ2-2; 8 nucleotides agree with TRBD1. This sequence originates from a middle-aged man in good health. The specimen was blood. The CDR3 loop is CASSARTGMLAGELFF. The CDR3 coding sequence is TGTGCCAGCAGCGCGCGGACAGGGATGTTAGCCGGGGAGCTGTTTTTT.